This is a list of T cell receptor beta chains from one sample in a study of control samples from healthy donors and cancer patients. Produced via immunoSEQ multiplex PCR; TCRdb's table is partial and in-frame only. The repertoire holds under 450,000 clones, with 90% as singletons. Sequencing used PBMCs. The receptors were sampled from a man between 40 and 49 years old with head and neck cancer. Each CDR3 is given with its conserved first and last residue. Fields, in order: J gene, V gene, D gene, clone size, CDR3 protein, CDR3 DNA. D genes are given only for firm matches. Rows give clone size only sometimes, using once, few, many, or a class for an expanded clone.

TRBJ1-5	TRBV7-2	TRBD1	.	CASSRTGDNQPQHF	TGTGCCAGCAGTCGCACAGGGGACAATCAGCCCCAGCATTTT
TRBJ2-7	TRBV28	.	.	CASSLFDGTYEQYF	TGTGCCAGCAGTTTATTCGATGGGACCTACGAGCAGTACTTC
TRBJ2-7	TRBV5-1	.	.	CASSPGTVGSYEQYF	TGCGCCAGCAGCCCGGGGACCGTGGGCTCCTACGAGCAGTACTTC
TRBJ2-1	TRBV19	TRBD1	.	CASSILTGTYNEQFF	TGTGCCAGTAGTATTTTGACAGGGACCTACAATGAGCAGTTCTTC
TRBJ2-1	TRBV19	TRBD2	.	CASSMSGRAVVDEQFF	TGTGCCAGTAGTATGTCCGGGAGGGCCGTCGTCGATGAGCAGTTCTTC
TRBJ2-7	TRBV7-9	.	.	CASSLPDRSEQYF	TGTGCCAGCAGCTTACCCGACCGCTCCGAGCAGTACTTC
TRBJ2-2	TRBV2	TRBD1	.	CASVGTGDSTGELFF	TGTGCCAGCGTGGGGACAGGGGATAGCACCGGGGAGCTGTTTTTT
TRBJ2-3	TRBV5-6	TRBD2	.	CASRGGLVGTDTQYF	TGTGCCAGCAGGGGGGGACTAGTCGGCACAGATACGCAGTATTTT
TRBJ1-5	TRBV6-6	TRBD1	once	CASSTYRGSNQPQHF	TGTGCCAGCAGTACTTACAGGGGTAGCAATCAGCCCCAGCATTTT
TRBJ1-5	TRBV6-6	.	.	CASIEGFSNQPQHF	TGTGCCAGCATAGAGGGGTTTAGCAATCAGCCCCAGCATTTT
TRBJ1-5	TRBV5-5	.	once	CASSLGGRSNQPQHF	TGTGCCAGCAGCCTAGGGGGGCGAAGCAATCAGCCCCAGCATTTT
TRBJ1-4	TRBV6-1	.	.	CASSELGQGEKLFF	TGTGCCAGCAGTGAACTGGGTCAGGGGGAAAAACTGTTTTTT
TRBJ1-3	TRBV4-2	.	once	CASSQDNSGNTIYF	TGTGCCAGCAGCCAAGACAACTCTGGAAACACCATATATTTT
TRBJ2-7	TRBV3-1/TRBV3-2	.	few	CASSQGSYEQYF	TGTGCCAGCAGCCAAGGCTCCTACGAGCAGTACTTC